This T cell receptor beta chain was sequenced for a study of cytotoxic CD8 clonotypes in ibrutinib-treated CLL. Study overall: Following treatment for a median about 12 months, range 6 to 36, response samples were then taken.

Trimming cost V 0 bases and J 2 bases, with 9 bases left between them. The CDR3 has 15 amino acids. Germline assignment: CDR1 MNHEY and CDR2 SVGAGI. For this clone: As yet, its antigen is unknown. This same CDR3 is encoded by further DNA sequences in the sample.

T cells were sequenced at a targeted depth of 1 in 200,000 to 1 in 1 million. Measured with immunoSEQ multiplex PCR; TCRdb has only the in-frame clones, and not every one. Of about 49,000 clones listed, less than 70% were seen once; the top ten hold 10% to 15%. Study-level findings and limits: Higher clonality was seen at ibrutinib response and a return toward baseline at progression. Samples from sustained-remission and progressing patients were taken at different times.

The sample in question was PBMCs, obtained after 12 months of ibrutinib treatment. The receptor was derived from a human donor with chronic lymphocytic leukemia. This chain uses TRBV6-5 with TRBJ2-3, with a tentative D call TRBD2 (6 bases). CDR3 coding DNA: TGTGCCAGCAGTTACTCGGGGGGTCCCACAGATACGCAGTATTTT. It is translated as CASSYSGGPTDTQYF.